Each of the 32 T cell receptor beta chains below was sequenced from the same sample in a study of regulatory T cells in long-lasting Graves disease. Arm-PCR with iRepertoire HTBI primers amplified the CDR3 regions for these TCR beta libraries. MiXCR, applied by TCRdb to the multiplex PCR reads, yields one record per CDR3 protein. The table has 400,000 to 500,000 distinct CDR3 sequences, about 16% seen once. Time point defined: newly diagnosed GD, antithyroid drugs for less than 3 months. There was RNA extracted from PBMCs, and the TCR library was made from it. Another study also made use of these data, one on T cells in Graves' hyperthyroidism and ophthalmopathy.

The material was peripheral blood mononuclear cells (PBMCs), obtained at new diagnosis, from a patient treated with antithyroid drugs. The receptors come from a woman aged 30 to 39 with Graves disease.

This clonotype has ten or more counts. The rearrangement links TRBV11-3 to TRBJ2-1, with 9 bases matching TRBD2. Germline values: CDR1 SGHNT, CDR2 YENEEA. The CDR3 loop spans 16 amino acids. V was clipped by 5 bases and J by 6 bases; unmatched bases: 11. The CDR3 DNA is TGTGCCAGCAGCGGGGGACTAGCAGCGTCCGGCAATGAGCAGTTCTTC. Translating gives CASSGGLAASGNEQFF.

This clonotype was found many times. The rearrangement uses TRBV11-2 and TRBJ2-3; D perhaps matches TRBD1 (5 bases). V was trimmed by 0 bases and J by 12 bases, leaving 13 bases between them. The germline V gene encodes CDR1 SGHAT and CDR2 FQNNGV. The CDR3 has 13 amino acids. The CDR3 region is CASSLDPGRVQYF. The CDR3 DNA follows: TGTGCCAGCAGCTTAGATCCAGGCAGGGTACAGTATTTT.

A word on this clonotype: This may arise from a read error, as a much more abundant clone is one base away. The chain combines TRBV5-1 with TRBJ2-7; 7 bases are shared with TRBD1. CDR1 and CDR2 (germline): SGHRS, YFSETQ. CDR3 length equals 13 residues. This CDR3 reads CASSPGQIYERYF. CDR3 nucleotide sequence: TGCGCCAGCAGCCCGGGACAGATCTACGAGCGGTACTTC. Full variable domain (rest looked up from reference TRBV5-1 and TRBJ2-7): KAGVTQTPRYLIKTRGQQVTLSCSPISGHRSVSWYQQTPGQGLQFLFEYFSETQRNKGNFPGRFSGRQFSNSRSEMNVSTLELGDSALYLCASSPGQIYERYFGPGTRLTVT.

This clonotype was observed at least ten times. The rearrangement uses TRBV3-1 and TRBJ1-2; D gene unclear. Trimming stripped 3 bases from V and 5 bases from J, with 7 bases between. CDR1 and CDR2 from the germline V gene are LGHDT and YNNKEL (reference sequence). The CDR3 length is 12 residues. The CDR3 protein is CASSQRLYGYTF. The CDR3 region has the DNA TGTGCCAGCAGCCAGAGGTTGTATGGCTACACCTTC. The variable domain in full, with the rest retrieved from reference TRBV3-1 and TRBJ1-2, is DTAVSQTPKYLVTQMGNDKSIKCEQNLGHDTMYWYKQDSKKFLKIMFSYNNKELIINETVPNRFSPKSPDKAHLNLHINSLELGDSAVYFCASSQRLYGYTFGSGTRLTVV.

About this clonotype: Its ends do not fully match the called genes, so a read error is possible. V usage is TRBV28 and J usage is TRBJ1-6, with TRBD1 matching 8 bases. The V gene's germline CDR1 is MDHEN and CDR2 SYDVKM. The length of the CDR3 is 23 residues. CDR3 sequence: CASSFPRTKTGTGMLRGNSPRHF. CDR3 nucleotides: TGTGCCAGCAGTTTCCCAAGGACCAAAACCGGGACAGGAATGCTTCGGGGTAATTCACCCCGCCACTTT.

The gene calls are TRBV6-2 or TRBV6-3 and TRBJ2-1; no clear D gene. CDR1 is MNHEY, CDR2 SVGEGT, per germline. The CDR3 covers 13 residues. Deletions cut 5 bases from V and 7 bases from J, with 12 bases between. CDR3 nucleotide sequence: TGTGCCAGCAGTCACACAAGTTGGAATGAGCAGTTCTTC. This gives the protein CASSHTSWNEQFF.

This clonotype has ten or more counts. The gene calls are TRBV10-3 and TRBJ1-1; D not resolved. The CDR3 contains 15 residues. V was clipped by 1 base and J by 1 base, with 10 bases between them. CDR1 and CDR2 from the germline V gene are ENHRY and SYGVKD. The chain's CDR3 is CAISEFVPENTEAFF. The DNA for the CDR3 is TGTGCCATCAGTGAGTTTGTCCCCGAGAACACTGAAGCTTTCTTT.

This clonotype was picked up many times. The rearrangement links TRBV11-2 to TRBJ2-3, with 10 bases lining up with TRBD2. With the DNA end fitting TRBJ2-5 better, the J assignment may be wrong. The CDR3 is 15 amino acids. Germline V gives CDR1 SGHAT, CDR2 FQNNGV. The CDR3 protein is CASSTLAGLGETQYF. CDR3 DNA sequence: TGTGCCAGCAGCACACTAGCGGGACTTGGGGAGACCCAGTACTTC.

The chain combines TRBV4-1 with TRBJ2-7; 8 bases agree with TRBD1. This CDR3 is built from 14 residues. Trimming at V came to 3 bases and at J to 3 bases, leaving 4 bases not matched to a gene. CDR1 and CDR2 (germline): MGHRA, YSYEKL. CDR3 DNA: TGCGCCAGCAGCCACGACAGGGGTTACTACGAGCAGTACTTC. It encodes CASSHDRGYYEQYF.

This clonotype was seen many times. This chain joins TRBV7-8 and TRBJ2-7; no definite D call. Germline V gene sequence: CDR1 SGHVS, CDR2 FQNEAQ. The CDR3 length is 16 residues. The germline V and J ends were trimmed by 1 base and 3 bases, with 16 bases remaining between them. The CDR3 nucleotides are TGTGCCAGCAGCTTAGGTCCGGCAGGCTCAGACTACGAGCAGTACTTC. It encodes CASSLGPAGSDYEQYF.

This clonotype was seen at least ten times. The rearrangement uses TRBV29-1 and TRBJ2-2; TRBD1 aligns across 10 bases. Per the germline V gene, CDR1 is SQVTM and CDR2 is ANQGSEA. The CDR3 extends over 15 amino acids. Unmatched junction bases numbered 6, after V lost 4 bases and J lost 4 bases. The CDR3 DNA is TGCAGCGTTGCTGGACAGGGGGGGTTCACCGGGGAGCTGTTTTTT. Translating it yields CSVAGQGGFTGELFF.

This clonotype was counted between two and nine times. The chain recombines TRBV4-1 with TRBJ1-1, with a possible D match to TRBD1 (6 bases). Per the germline V gene, CDR1 is MGHRA and CDR2 is YSYEKL. CDR3 length: 14 residues. V shed 1 base and J shed 4 bases, with 10 bases lying between them. The CDR3 here is CASSQVQGSTEAFF. Here the CDR3 DNA reads TGCGCCAGCAGCCAAGTTCAGGGGTCCACTGAAGCTTTCTTT.

At least ten counts were recorded for this clonotype. J is TRBJ1-1 and V is TRBV18, with 8 bases that match TRBD1. J gave up 7 bases and V 5 bases, and 6 bases lay outside the gene matches. The CDR3 extends over 13 amino acids. Germline CDR1 reads KGHSH; CDR2 reads LQKENI. The CDR3 spells CASSSRDRNEAFF. DNA of the CDR3: TGTGCCAGCTCATCCCGGGACAGGAATGAAGCTTTCTTT. The variable domain in full, with the rest retrieved from reference TRBV18 and TRBJ1-1, is NAGVMQNPRHLVRRRGQEARLRCSPMKGHSHVYWYRQLPEEGLKFMVYLQKENIIDESGMPKERFSAEFPKEGPSILRIQQVVRGDSAAYFCASSSRDRNEAFFGQGTRLTVV.

This chain joins TRBV6-9 and TRBJ1-1, with 9 bases matching TRBD1. The germline gives CDR1 MNHGY, CDR2 SVAAGI. V lost 4 bases to trimming and J lost 1 base; unmatched junction nucleotides: 7. The CDR3 totals 16 residues. The CDR3: CASSSVPGQGNTEAFF. CDR3 in DNA: TGTGCCAGCAGTTCAGTACCGGGACAGGGGAACACTGAAGCTTTCTTT.

The table lists this clonotype with many counts. The V gene is TRBV28, the J gene TRBJ2-7, with a weak D call TRBD1 (5 bases). Germline V lookup: CDR1 MDHEN, CDR2 SYDVKM. The CDR3 contains 15 residues. Trimming took 1 base from V and 3 from J, leaving 13 bases between them. CDR3 region: CASSLSVWQGYEQYF. The CDR3 DNA reads as TGTGCCAGCAGTTTATCTGTTTGGCAGGGCTACGAGCAGTACTTC.

The chain employs TRBV12-5 and TRBJ2-1; 8 bases agree with TRBD2. The V segment lost 0 bases and the J segment 6 bases; nucleotides outside the gene matches: 4. Germline V gene data show CDR1 as LGHNT and CDR2 as FRNRAP. This CDR3 is built from 15 residues. The chain's CDR3 is CASGLVRGGSNEQFF. CDR3 DNA sequence: TGTGCTAGTGGTTTGGTCCGGGGGGGGAGCAATGAGCAGTTCTTC.

This clonotype is a singleton in its sample. This chain uses TRBV24-1 with TRBJ2-1; possible D gene TRBD1, 5 bases. CDR1 KGHDR and CDR2 SFDVKD come from the germline V gene. The length of the CDR3 is 14 residues. V was trimmed by 2 bases and J by 5 bases, leaving 9 bases between them. CDR3 region: CATSDWGKNNEQFF. The CDR3 region has the DNA TGTGCCACCAGTGATTGGGGCAAAAACAATGAGCAGTTCTTC.

This clonotype was seen repeatedly, ten times or more. The chain links TRBV28 to TRBJ2-1, with 11 bases matching TRBD1. CDR1 is MDHEN, CDR2 SYDVKM, per germline. The CDR3 consists of 17 residues. Germline trimming cut 7 bases from V and 1 base from J; bases unmatched to any gene: 9. The CDR3 loop reads CASTGTGGPGSYNEQFF. The CDR3 region has the DNA TGTGCCAGCACCGGGACAGGGGGACCCGGGTCCTACAATGAGCAGTTCTTC.

The CDR3 here is CASSLGFGGETQYF. In DNA, the CDR3 is TGTGCCAGCAGCTTAGGTTTTGGCGGAGAGACCCAGTACTTC. The chain employs TRBV7-8 and TRBJ2-5, with D hard to call. The CDR3 totals 14 residues. Trimming stripped 1 base from V and 4 bases from J, with 10 bases between. CDR1 is SGHVS and CDR2 is FQNEAQ in the germline V gene.

This clonotype was seen ten or more times. V gene TRBV2 combines with J gene TRBJ1-2; weak D call: TRBD1 (5 bases). This CDR3 region has 15 residues. V lost 3 bases to trimming and J lost 2 bases, with 13 bases between them. Germline V gene data show CDR1 as SNHLY and CDR2 as FYNNEI. CDR3 sequence reads: CASSDGTEKNYGYTF. CDR3 DNA: TGTGCCAGCAGTGATGGGACGGAAAAGAACTATGGCTACACCTTC.

The CDR3 loop reads CSARKANYGYTF. For the CDR3, the DNA is TGCAGTGCTAGGAAAGCTAACTATGGCTACACCTTC. The chain couples TRBV20-1 to TRBJ1-2; the D is unclear. Per germline, CDR1 DFQATT and CDR2 SNEGSKA (reference sequence). This CDR3 comprises 12 residues. V lost 3 bases and J 0 bases, leaving 5 bases between the germline ends.

A word on this clonotype: This CDR3 is missing its conserved last phenylalanine or tryptophan, likely due to a read error. V usage is TRBV3-1 and J usage is TRBJ2-1, with D unresolved. CDR1 is LGHDT, CDR2 YNNKEL, per germline (reference sequence). This CDR3 is built from 18 residues. Trimming took 1 base from V and 5 from J, leaving 21 bases between them. The chain's CDR3 is CASSQGILGKGRDNEQFL. In DNA form, the CDR3 reads TGTGCCAGCAGCCAAGGAATCCTAGGGAAGGGCCGAGACAATGAGCAGTTCCTC.

This clonotype occurred many times. The rearrangement uses TRBV6-2 or TRBV6-3 and TRBJ1-1; TRBD1 aligns across 9 bases. The V gene's germline CDR1 is MNHEY and CDR2 SVGEGT. The CDR3 covers 13 residues. V trimming: 7 bases; J trimming: 6 bases; junction bases outside the gene matches: 6. In DNA form, the CDR3 reads TGTGCCAGCAAACAACAGGGGGCGGCTGAAGCTTTCTTT. Its protein product is CASKQQGAAEAFF.

This clonotype was observed a handful of times. Compared with germline, one end of the junction differs, possibly owing to a read error. The chain links TRBV30 to TRBJ2-7; D is uncertain. This CDR3 has 14 amino acids. Germline V CDR1 and CDR2: GTSNPN, SVGIG (reference sequence). The CDR3 bases are TGTACCTGGAGTGTAACACTGAGCTCCTACGAGCAGTACTTC. It translates to CTWSVTLSSYEQYF.

The J gene is TRBJ2-3, the V gene TRBV19; D gene unclear. Germline-derived CDR1 and CDR2 are LNHDA and SQIVND (reference sequence). Between the trimmed V and J ends, which lost 8 bases and 2 bases, there was a span of 17 bases. The length of the CDR3 is 15 residues. The DNA for the CDR3 is TGTGCCAGTGGCCAATACGGGTCGCTCACAGATACGCAGTATTTT. Residues: CASGQYGSLTDTQYF.

The chain joins TRBV11-2 to TRBJ2-1; 12 bases agree with TRBD2. The CDR3 is 16 residues long. Per germline, CDR1 SGHAT and CDR2 FQNNGV. The V gene end was trimmed by 5 bases and the J gene end by 7 bases; junction bases not matched to a gene: 9. The CDR3 DNA reads TGTGCCAGCAGCCGAACGACTAGCGGGAGAGTGAATGAGCAGTTCTTC. Translation gives CASSRTTSGRVNEQFF.

The sample holds a few counts of this clonotype. The chain recombines TRBV3-1 with TRBJ2-7; tentatively, D is TRBD2 (6 bases). Germline-derived CDR1 and CDR2 are LGHDT and YNNKEL (reference sequence). This CDR3 contains 15 residues. Deletions cut 1 base from V and 1 base from J, with 11 bases between. CDR3 sequence reads: CASSQVFGTSYEQYF. The CDR3 DNA reads as TGTGCCAGCAGCCAAGTTTTCGGGACTTCCTACGAGCAGTACTTC.

This clonotype was seen a few times. The rearrangement links TRBV5-1 to TRBJ1-5; no definite D call. With 4 bases removed from V and 0 bases from J, the gap between germline ends came to 11 bases. Per the germline V gene, CDR1 is SGHRS and CDR2 is YFSETQ. The CDR3 runs 15 residues. The CDR3 nucleotides are TGCGCCAGCAGCGAAGCCGGGGATAGCAATCAGCCCCAGCATTTT. It yields the protein CASSEAGDSNQPQHF.

This clonotype was seen once. The rearrangement joins TRBV4-3 to TRBJ2-1; 15 nucleotides align to TRBD2. V trimming: 4 bases; J trimming: 7 bases; junction bases outside the gene matches: 8. The CDR3 covers 17 residues. Germline loops: CDR1 LGHNA, CDR2 YSLEER. This CDR3 is CASSRGLAGGEKNEQFF. The CDR3 DNA is TGCGCCAGCAGCCGTGGACTAGCGGGAGGGGAAAAAAATGAGCAGTTCTTC.

This clonotype was observed a handful of times. The chain links TRBV19 to TRBJ2-1; D perhaps matches TRBD1 (5 bases). Trimming cost V 4 bases and J 3 bases, with 10 bases left between them. There are 14 residues in the CDR3. Germline assignment: CDR1 LNHDA and CDR2 SQIVND (reference sequence). CDR3 sequence (DNA): TGTGCCAGTAGTAAATCCAGGGTCTACAATGAGCAGTTCTTC. Its protein product is CASSKSRVYNEQFF.

This clonotype was counted ten times or more. V gene TRBV3-1 combines with J gene TRBJ1-1; TRBD1 matches 9 bases. The CDR3 is made up of 16 amino acids. V dropped 1 base and J dropped 2; count of bases not matched to a gene: 5. Germline V CDR1 and CDR2: LGHDT, YNNKEL (reference sequence). CDR3 nucleotide sequence: TGTGCCAGCAGCCAAGGGGACAGGGCGATAAACACTGAAGCTTTCTTT. It specifies CASSQGDRAINTEAFF.

This clonotype was observed many times. This chain uses TRBV3-1 with TRBJ2-3; 7 bases align to TRBD2. Trimming at V came to 1 base and at J to 4 bases, leaving 2 bases not matched to a gene. The germline V gene has CDR1 LGHDT and CDR2 YNNKEL (reference sequence). The CDR3 covers 14 residues. In DNA, the CDR3 is TGTGCCAGCAGCCAAGCGGGACTATCAGATACGCAGTATTTT. This translates into CASSQAGLSDTQYF.